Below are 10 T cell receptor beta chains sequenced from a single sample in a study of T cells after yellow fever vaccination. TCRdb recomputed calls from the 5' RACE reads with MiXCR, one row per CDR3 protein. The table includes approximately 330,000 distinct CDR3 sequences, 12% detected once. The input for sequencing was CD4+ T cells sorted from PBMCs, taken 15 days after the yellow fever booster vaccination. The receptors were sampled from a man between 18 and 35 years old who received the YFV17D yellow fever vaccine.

The CDR3 sequence: CASSSRAGAVQYF. The CDR3 DNA is TGTGCCAGCAGCTCGAGGGCAGGGGCAGTGCAGTACTTC. V gene TRBV11-2 combines with J gene TRBJ2-7; TRBD1 is a possible D gene (6 bases). V shed 4 bases and J shed 9 bases, with 16 bases lying between them. This CDR3 region has 13 residues. CDR1 and CDR2 (germline): SGHAT, FQNNGV.

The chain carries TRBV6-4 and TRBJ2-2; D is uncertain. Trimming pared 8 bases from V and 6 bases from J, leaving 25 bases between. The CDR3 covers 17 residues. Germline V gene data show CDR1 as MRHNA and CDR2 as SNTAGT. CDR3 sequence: CASAPMSGAAIAGELFF. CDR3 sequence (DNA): TGTGCCAGCGCCCCCATGTCAGGCGCGGCAATCGCCGGGGAGCTGTTTTTT.

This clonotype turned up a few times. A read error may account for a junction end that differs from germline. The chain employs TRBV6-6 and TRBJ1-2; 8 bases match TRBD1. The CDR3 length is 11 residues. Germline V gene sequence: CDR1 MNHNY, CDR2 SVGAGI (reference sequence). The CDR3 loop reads CASRDRASPDF. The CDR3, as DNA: TGTGCCAGCAGGGACAGGGCCTCCCCCGATTTC.

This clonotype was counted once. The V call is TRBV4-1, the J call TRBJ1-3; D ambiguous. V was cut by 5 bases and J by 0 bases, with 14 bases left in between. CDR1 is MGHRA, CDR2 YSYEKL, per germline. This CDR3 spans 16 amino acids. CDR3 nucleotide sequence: TGCGCCAGCAGCTCGCCCCATATTGACTCTGGAAACACCATATATTTT. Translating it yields CASSSPHIDSGNTIYF.

The CDR3 nucleotides are TGTGCCAGCAGTTACTCCGCGGCTAGCGGGGACGAGCAGTACTTC. It encodes CASSYSAASGDEQYF. This rearrangement joins TRBV6-2 or TRBV6-3 to TRBJ2-7, with TRBD2 matching 9 bases. Germline assignment: CDR1 MNHEY and CDR2 SVGEGT. V dropped 0 bases and J dropped 5; count of bases not matched to a gene: 5. The CDR3 length is 15 residues.

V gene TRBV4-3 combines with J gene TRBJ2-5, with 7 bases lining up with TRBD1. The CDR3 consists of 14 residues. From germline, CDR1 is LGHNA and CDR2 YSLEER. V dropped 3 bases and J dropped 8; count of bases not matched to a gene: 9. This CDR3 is CASSHAGTAATQYF. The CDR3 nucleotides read TGCGCCAGCAGCCATGCCGGGACAGCGGCTACCCAGTACTTC.

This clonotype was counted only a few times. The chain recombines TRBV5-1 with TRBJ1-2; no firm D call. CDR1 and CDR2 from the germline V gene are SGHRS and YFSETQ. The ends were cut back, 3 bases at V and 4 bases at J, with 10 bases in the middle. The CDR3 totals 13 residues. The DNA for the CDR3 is TGCGCCAGCAGCTCCTGGGAGGCCTATGGCTACACCTTC. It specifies CASSSWEAYGYTF.

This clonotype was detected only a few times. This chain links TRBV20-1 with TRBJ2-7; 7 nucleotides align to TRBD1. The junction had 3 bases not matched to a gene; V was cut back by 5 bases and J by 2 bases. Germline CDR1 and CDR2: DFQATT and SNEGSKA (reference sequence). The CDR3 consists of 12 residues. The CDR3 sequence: CSAGQEPYEQYF. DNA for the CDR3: TGCAGTGCTGGACAGGAGCCCTACGAGCAGTACTTC.

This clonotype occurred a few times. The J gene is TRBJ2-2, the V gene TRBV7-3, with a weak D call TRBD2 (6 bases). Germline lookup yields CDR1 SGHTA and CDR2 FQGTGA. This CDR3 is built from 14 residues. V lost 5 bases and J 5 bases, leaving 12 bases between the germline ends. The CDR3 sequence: CASSIAGWTGELFF. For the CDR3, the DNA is TGTGCCAGCAGCATCGCGGGGTGGACCGGGGAGCTGTTTTTT.

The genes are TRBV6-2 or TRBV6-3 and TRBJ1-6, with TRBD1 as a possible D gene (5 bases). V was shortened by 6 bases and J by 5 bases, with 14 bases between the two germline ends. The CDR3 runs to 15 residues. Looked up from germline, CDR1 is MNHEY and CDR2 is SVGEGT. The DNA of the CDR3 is TGTGCCAGCAGCCACCTCGGGACGGATAATTCACCCCTCCACTTT. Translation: CASSHLGTDNSPLHF.